Following are 23 T cell receptor beta chains from one sample sequenced in a study of CD8 T cells in Susac syndrome. The RNA input was about 0.5 to 1 ug, and it was reverse transcribed with random hexamers. Via MiXCR, TCRdb re-called the immunoSEQ multiplex PCR reads, giving one row per CDR3 protein. Among 140,000 or so distinct CDR3 sequences listed, approximately 94% were seen once. Sequencing used CD4+ T cells from PBMCs. These TCRs come from a human donor in good health.

A single count supports this clonotype. The V call is TRBV7-3, the J call TRBJ2-1, with D perhaps being TRBD1 or TRBD2 (6 bases each). The CDR3 runs 14 residues. Germline V gene data show CDR1 as SGHTA and CDR2 as FQGTGA. Trimming took 5 bases from V and 12 from J, leaving 20 bases between them. The CDR3 coding sequence is TGTGCCAGCAGCCTTAAAGGAGGGGGACTTGGGCAGTTCTTC. It encodes CASSLKGGGLGQFF.

The chain has TRBV7-9 and TRBJ1-1; 7 bases are a match to TRBD1. Germline values: CDR1 SEHNR, CDR2 FQNEAQ (reference sequence). With V trimmed by 1 base and J by 11 bases, 7 bases remained unmatched. The length of the CDR3 is 13 residues. CDR3: CASSLEGGAWAFF. The CDR3 nucleotides are TGTGCCAGCAGCTTAGAAGGGGGCGCATGGGCTTTCTTT. The complete variable domain, with remaining parts taken from reference TRBV7-9 and TRBJ1-1, reads DTGVSQNPRHKITKRGQNVTFRCDPISEHNRLYWYRQTLGQGPEFLTYFQNEAQLEKSRLLSDRFSAERPKGSFSTLEIQRTEQGDSAMYLCASSLEGGAWAFFGQGTRLTVV.

The chain's CDR3 is CASSQGLGGSSGNTIYF. The CDR3 DNA follows: TGTGCCAGCAGCCAAGGGCTGGGGGGGAGCTCTGGAAACACCATATATTTT. The chain employs TRBV4-2 and TRBJ1-3; tentatively, D is TRBD1 (5 bases). The CDR3 length is 17 residues. Trimming took off 1 base at V and 0 bases at J, with 13 bases between the two ends. CDR1 LGHNA and CDR2 YNFKEQ come from the germline V gene.

V gene TRBV20-1 combines with J gene TRBJ2-1; 12 positions agree with TRBD2. V lost 6 bases, J lost 8 bases, and 11 bases stayed unmatched. The germline CDR1 and CDR2 sequences are DFQATT and SNEGSKA (reference sequence). The CDR3 length is 15 residues. CDR3 sequence (DNA): TGCAGTGCCACTAGTCGGACTAGCGGGACCGATGAGCAGTTCTTC. Its protein is CSATSRTSGTDEQFF.

This clonotype was counted only a few times. This chain links TRBV6-5 with TRBJ2-2; no clear D. The V gene lost 0 bases and the J gene lost 4 bases, with 6 bases spanning the gap. This CDR3 spans 14 amino acids. Germline V gives CDR1 MNHEY, CDR2 SVGAGI. The CDR3 sequence is CASSYSRSTGELFF. In DNA, the CDR3 is TGTGCCAGCAGTTACTCCAGATCCACCGGGGAGCTGTTTTTT.

This chain joins TRBV29-1 and TRBJ2-2; D assignment may be TRBD1 or TRBD2 (6 bases each). The CDR3 spans 17 residues. Trimming pared 6 bases from V and 9 bases from J, leaving 29 bases between. Germline values: CDR1 SQVTM, CDR2 ANQGSEA. The CDR3 reads CSVDMSTGSLDYRELFF. CDR3 DNA sequence: TGCAGCGTAGACATGTCTACAGGGTCGCTGGACTACCGGGAGCTGTTTTTT.

The chain joins TRBV7-9 to TRBJ1-2; tentatively, D is TRBD1 (5 bases). CDR1 and CDR2 (germline): SEHNR, FQNEAQ (reference sequence). V lost 3 bases and J 4 bases, leaving 15 bases between the germline ends. This CDR3 spans 15 amino acids. CDR3 sequence reads: CASSFLPGVTYGYTF. Written as DNA, the CDR3 is TGTGCCAGCAGCTTCTTACCGGGGGTAACCTATGGCTACACCTTC.

The V call is TRBV19, the J call TRBJ2-4; D remains ambiguous. This CDR3 is 12 amino acids long. Per germline, CDR1 LNHDA and CDR2 SQIVND (reference sequence). V was trimmed by 4 bases and J by 3 bases, leaving 4 bases between them. In DNA form, the CDR3 reads TGTGCCAGTAGTAGGGGCAAAAACATTCAGTACTTC. Its translation: CASSRGKNIQYF.

This clonotype has more than one count but fewer than ten. The gene calls are TRBV19 and TRBJ1-1; D ambiguous. The V end was cut by 3 bases, the J end by 0 bases, with 8 bases between. The V gene's germline CDR1 is LNHDA and CDR2 SQIVND (reference sequence). This CDR3 is 14 amino acids long. The CDR3 nucleotides read TGTGCCAGTAGTATCCCTGGCATGAACACTGAAGCTTTCTTT. Encoded protein: CASSIPGMNTEAFF.

The J gene is TRBJ2-2, the V gene TRBV28; D is undetermined. The CDR3 has 15 amino acids. Looked up from germline, CDR1 is MDHEN and CDR2 is SYDVKM. V was cut by 5 bases and J by 1 base, with 11 bases left in between. CDR3 DNA sequence: TGTGCCAGCAGTGGACCCGGCGGGAACACCGGGGAGCTGTTTTTT. Its translation is CASSGPGGNTGELFF.

The chain couples TRBV5-6 to TRBJ1-4, with D unresolved. The CDR3 has 13 amino acids. Trimming left V 2 bases short and J 7 bases short, with 9 bases between. Germline CDR1 is SGHDT and CDR2 is YYEEEE. CDR3 nucleotides: TGTGCCAGCAGCTTTAGTGCGTTTGAAAAACTGTTTTTT. Amino acid sequence: CASSFSAFEKLFF.

The CDR3 loop reads CSVGYGYTF. CDR3 nucleotides: TGCAGCGTAGGCTATGGCTACACCTTC. This chain uses TRBV29-1 with TRBJ1-2; no definite D call. Germline lookup yields CDR1 SQVTM and CDR2 ANQGSEA. Trimming pared 6 bases from V and 4 bases from J, leaving 3 bases between. The CDR3 is 9 amino acids.

The V and J genes are TRBV10-3 and TRBJ1-1; TRBD1 matches 8 bases. CDR3 length: 14 amino acids. CDR1 and CDR2 (germline): ENHRY, SYGVKD. Trimming removed 4 bases from V and 7 bases from J; junction bases left unmatched: 8. In DNA, the CDR3 is TGTGCCATCAGTGTCCACAAGGACAGGGTTGAAGCTTTCTTT. Its translation is CAISVHKDRVEAFF.

The genes are TRBV19 and TRBJ2-4; no reliable D call. V was pared by 3 bases and J by 8 bases, with 11 bases between. The CDR3 sequence is 13 residues long. Germline V gene sequence: CDR1 LNHDA, CDR2 SQIVND (reference sequence). The chain's CDR3 is CASSIGRVDIQYF. Written as DNA, the CDR3 is TGTGCCAGTAGTATCGGTCGGGTGGACATTCAGTACTTC.

This sequence joins TRBV29-1 and TRBJ1-4; 7 nucleotides align to TRBD1. The CDR3 is 13 residues long. Germline V gene data show CDR1 as SQVTM and CDR2 as ANQGSEA. The J segment lost 5 bases and the V segment lost 6 bases, leaving 6 bases of the junction unmatched. The CDR3: CSVGKQGNEKLFF. CDR3 nucleotide sequence: TGCAGCGTCGGAAAACAGGGGAATGAAAAACTGTTTTTT.

The chain recombines TRBV5-1 with TRBJ1-2; no clear D gene. The V gene's germline CDR1 is SGHRS and CDR2 YFSETQ. The CDR3 runs to 15 residues. V was cut by 0 bases and J by 1 base, with 10 bases left in between. The CDR3 sequence: CASSLDEGFNYGYTF. The CDR3 DNA follows: TGCGCCAGCAGCTTGGACGAGGGCTTTAACTATGGCTACACCTTC.

The chain has TRBV2 and TRBJ1-4; no clear D gene. Germline values: CDR1 SNHLY, CDR2 FYNNEI. The germline V and J ends were trimmed by 4 bases and 8 bases, with 20 bases remaining between them. The CDR3 loop spans 16 amino acids. This chain's CDR3 is CASSVNTGSVVEKLFF. CDR3 nucleotide sequence: TGTGCCAGCAGTGTCAACACGGGATCCGTGGTGGAAAAACTGTTTTTT.

This clonotype has only a few counts. The rearrangement joins TRBV3-1 to TRBJ2-7; 10 nucleotides line up with TRBD2. Losses at the gene ends were 4 bases for V and 5 bases for J; bases not matched to a gene: 8. Germline assignment: CDR1 LGHDT and CDR2 YNNKEL (reference sequence). The CDR3 spans 15 residues. DNA for the CDR3: TGTGCCAGCAGCCCCCTGGGACTAGCGTTGAACGAGCAGTACTTC. Translation gives CASSPLGLALNEQYF.

This chain joins TRBV7-9 and TRBJ1-1; the D gene is possibly TRBD1 (5 bases). Germline V gives CDR1 SEHNR, CDR2 FQNEAQ (reference sequence). This CDR3 contains 13 residues. Between the trimmed V and J ends, which lost 5 bases and 4 bases, there was a span of 11 bases. The CDR3 sequence: CASSLDSGTEAFF. CDR3 coding DNA: TGTGCCAGCAGCCTCGACAGCGGCACTGAAGCTTTCTTT.

The chain joins TRBV2 to TRBJ2-5, with D possibly matching TRBD1 (5 bases). Trimming took off 0 bases at V and 0 bases at J, with 11 bases between the two ends. There are 16 residues in the CDR3. CDR1 and CDR2 from the germline V gene are SNHLY and FYNNEI. CDR3 in DNA: TGTGCCAGCAGTGAAGCAGGGGTGGTCTACCAAGAGACCCAGTACTTC. Translation: CASSEAGVVYQETQYF.

The chain carries TRBV6-5 and TRBJ2-1, with TRBD2 as a possible D gene (6 bases). From germline, CDR1 is MNHEY and CDR2 SVGAGI. V lost 6 bases and J 9 bases, leaving 15 bases between the germline ends. The CDR3 length is 13 residues. The CDR3 DNA reads as TGTGCCAGCAGCCGCGGGACGACGGGTGAGCAGTTCTTC. Translating gives CASSRGTTGEQFF.

The genes are TRBV5-1 and TRBJ2-1; 10 bases are a match to TRBD2. CDR1 and CDR2 from the germline V gene are SGHRS and YFSETQ. Unmatched junction bases numbered 7, after V lost 4 bases and J lost 6 bases. The CDR3 loop spans 15 amino acids. CDR3 DNA: TGCGCCAGCAGCCCAGCGGGAGGGCCAAGCAATGAGCAGTTCTTC. Its protein is CASSPAGGPSNEQFF.

This clonotype appeared a single time. This chain joins TRBV7-2 and TRBJ1-2; D is possibly TRBD1 (5 bases). Trimming shortened V by 5 bases and J by 5 bases, and 21 bases separated the two germline ends. Germline V gene lookup returns CDR1 SGHTA and CDR2 FQGNSA. The CDR3 loop spans 16 amino acids. CDR3 nucleotides: TGTGCCAGCAGCCCCGGTCAAACGGGGACCCTTTATGGCTACACCTTC. It is translated as CASSPGQTGTLYGYTF.